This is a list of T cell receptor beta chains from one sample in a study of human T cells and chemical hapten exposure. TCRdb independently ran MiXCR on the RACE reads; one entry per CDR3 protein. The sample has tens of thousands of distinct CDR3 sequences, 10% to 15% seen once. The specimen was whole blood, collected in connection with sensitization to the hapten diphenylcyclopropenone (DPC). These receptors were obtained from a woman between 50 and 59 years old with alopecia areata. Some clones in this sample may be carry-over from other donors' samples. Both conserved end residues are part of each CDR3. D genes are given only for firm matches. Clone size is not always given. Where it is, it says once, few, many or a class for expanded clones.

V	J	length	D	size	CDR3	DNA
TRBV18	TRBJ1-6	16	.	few	CASSAMVTDANSPLHF	TGTGCCAGCTCAGCAATGGTAACTGACGCTAATTCACCCCTCCACTTT
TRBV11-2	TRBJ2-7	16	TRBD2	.	CASSLLGAGGFSEQYF	TGTGCCAGCAGCTTACTGGGGGCGGGAGGGTTTAGCGAGCAGTACTTC
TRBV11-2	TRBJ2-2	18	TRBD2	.	CASSPRTSGTMNTGELFF	TGTGCCAGCAGCCCGCGGACTAGCGGGACGATGAACACCGGGGAGCTGTTTTTT
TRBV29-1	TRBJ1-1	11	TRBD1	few	CSVHRGTEAFF	TGCAGCGTCCACAGGGGAACTGAAGCTTTCTTT
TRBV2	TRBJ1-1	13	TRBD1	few	CASMREQGLVAFF	TGTGCCAGCATGAGGGAACAGGGGTTGGTAGCTTTCTTT
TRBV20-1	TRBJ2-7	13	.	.	CSATAGASYEQYF	TGCAGTGCAACGGCGGGGGCGTCCTACGAGCAGTACTTC
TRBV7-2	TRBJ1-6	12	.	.	CASSSTDPPLHF	TGTGCCAGCAGCTCGACAGATCCACCCCTCCACTTT
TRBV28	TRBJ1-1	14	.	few	CASSLPGRTTEAFF	TGTGCCAGCAGTTTGCCGGGACGGACCACTGAAGCTTTCTTT
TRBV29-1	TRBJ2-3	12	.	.	CSVTENTDTQYF	TGCAGCGTGACAGAAAACACAGATACGCAGTATTTT
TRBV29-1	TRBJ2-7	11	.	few	CSALGGYEQYF	TGCAGCGCCCTAGGGGGCTACGAGCAGTACTTC
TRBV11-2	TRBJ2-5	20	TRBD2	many	CASSLRHGTSGRGAQETQYF	TGTGCCAGCAGCCTACGACACGGGACTAGCGGGAGAGGAGCACAAGAGACCCAGTACTTC
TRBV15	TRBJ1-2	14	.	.	CATSRDFLGYGYTF	TGTGCCACCAGCAGAGATTTTTTGGGCTATGGCTACACCTTC
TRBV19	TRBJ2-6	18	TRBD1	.	CASSFSTGGASGANVLTF	TGTGCCAGTAGTTTTTCGACAGGGGGCGCTTCTGGGGCCAACGTCCTGACTTTC
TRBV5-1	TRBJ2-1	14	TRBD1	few	CASSPGQGAMEQFF	TGCGCCAGCAGCCCGGGACAGGGGGCAATGGAGCAGTTCTTC
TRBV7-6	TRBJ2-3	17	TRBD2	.	CASSLGTSGALLVTQYF	TGTGCCAGCAGCCTCGGGACTAGCGGAGCCCTGCTCGTTACGCAGTATTTT
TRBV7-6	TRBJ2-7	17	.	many	CASSLAGDSHGVYEQYF	TGTGCCAGCAGCTTAGCGGGAGACAGTCACGGTGTCTACGAGCAGTACTTC
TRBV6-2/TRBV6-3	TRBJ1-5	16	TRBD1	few	CASSLAGQGFEQPQHF	TGTGCCAGCAGTTTGGCGGGACAGGGGTTTGAGCAGCCCCAGCATTTT
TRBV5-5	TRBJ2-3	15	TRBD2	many	CASSLAGGPVNTQYF	TGTGCCAGCAGCTTAGCGGGAGGGCCTGTGAATACGCAGTATTTT
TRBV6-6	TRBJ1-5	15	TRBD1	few	CASTGTGLSNQPQHF	TGTGCCAGCACCGGGACAGGGCTTAGCAATCAGCCCCAGCATTTT
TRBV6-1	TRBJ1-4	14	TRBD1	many	CASRDLGQNEKLFF	TGTGCCAGCAGAGACCTGGGACAGAATGAAAAACTGTTTTTT
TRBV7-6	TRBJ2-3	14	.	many	CASSPGTATDTQYF	TGTGCCAGCAGCCCAGGGACTGCAACAGATACGCAGTATTTT
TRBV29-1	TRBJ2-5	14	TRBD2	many	CSVPLAGWGETQYF	TGCAGCGTTCCACTAGCGGGCTGGGGGGAGACCCAGTACTTC
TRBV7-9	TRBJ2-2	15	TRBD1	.	CASSAGTGWTGELFF	TGTGCCAGCAGCGCCGGGACAGGGTGGACCGGGGAGCTGTTTTTT
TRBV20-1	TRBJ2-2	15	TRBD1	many	CSAHRTGANTGELFF	TGCAGTGCCCACCGGACAGGGGCCAACACCGGGGAGCTGTTTTTT